This T cell receptor (beta chain) was sequenced for a study of T-cell memory formation after mild COVID-19. Study-wide results and limits: The second-wave clones peaking on day 37 were not confirmed as SARS-CoV-2-specific. Later expanders leaned CD4+, whereas day 15 to 85 contracting clones were balanced CD4/CD8.

TCR alpha and TCR beta cDNA libraries carrying sample barcodes and UMIs came from 5'RACE with constant-segment primers. TCRdb passed the 5' RACE reads through MiXCR, listing each CDR3 protein once. The repertoire holds 430,000 or so distinct CDR3 sequences, with nearly 25% as singletons. Trimming cost V 4 bases and J 2 bases, with 16 bases left between them. This CDR3 region has 16 residues. CDR1 is SEHNR, CDR2 FQNEAQ, per germline (reference sequence). This clonotype was observed many times. Its antigen remains unknown. The source of this sequence is an adult woman who had mild COVID-19 (a few samples of this study predate the infection). Cell type and time point are not known. The rearrangement joins TRBV7-9 to TRBJ2-3, with TRBD2 as a possible D gene (7 bases). Sequencing used PBMCs or a T cell subset sorted from them (not recorded which). CDR3 nucleotides: TGTGCCAGCAGCTGGAGTAGGGGGGGAACCACAGATACGCAGTATTTT. It specifies CASSWSRGGTTDTQYF.